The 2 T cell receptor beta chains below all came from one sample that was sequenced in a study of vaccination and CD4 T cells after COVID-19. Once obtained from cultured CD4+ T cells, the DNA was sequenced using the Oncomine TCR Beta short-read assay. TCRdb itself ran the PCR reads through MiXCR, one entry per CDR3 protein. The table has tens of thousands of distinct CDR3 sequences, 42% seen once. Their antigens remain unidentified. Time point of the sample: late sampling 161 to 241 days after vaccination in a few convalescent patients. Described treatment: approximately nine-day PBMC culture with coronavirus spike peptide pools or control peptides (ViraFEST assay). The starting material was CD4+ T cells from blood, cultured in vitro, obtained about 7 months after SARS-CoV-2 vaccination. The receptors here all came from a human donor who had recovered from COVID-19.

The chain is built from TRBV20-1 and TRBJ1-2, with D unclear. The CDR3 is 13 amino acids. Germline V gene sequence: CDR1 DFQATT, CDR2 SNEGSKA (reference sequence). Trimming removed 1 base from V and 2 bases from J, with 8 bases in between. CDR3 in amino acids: CSARGGGNYGYTF. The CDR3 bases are TGCAGTGCTAGAGGAGGAGGAAACTATGGCTACACCTTC.

This CDR3 is CASSNNRVNTEAFF. The DNA of the CDR3 is TGTGCCAGCAGCAATAACAGAGTGAACACTGAAGCTTTCTTT. The chain employs TRBV21-1 and TRBJ1-1. TRBV21-1 is annotated as a pseudogene. CDR3 length: 14 residues.